This TCR beta chain appears in the sequencing data of a study of blood T cells in healthy people across ages. A second PCR, run for about 7 to 11 cycles, used a sample-barcoded 5' primer plus a J-beta primer mix. TCRdb independently ran MiXCR on the 5' RACE reads; one entry per CDR3 protein. The sample has 600,000 to 850,000 distinct CDR3 sequences, roughly two fifths seen once. Points on this clonotype: Antigen: not known.

General study points: Naive and antigen-experienced cells could not be conclusively compared, given unsorted PBMCs. In the absence of known donor CMV status, changes in expanded clonotypes were possibly confounded.

The sequence was collected from a woman aged 60-75 years in good health. Sequenced: blood.

The CDR3 bases are TGCGCCAGCAGCCCTAGCGGGGCCTATTACGAGCAGTACTTC. This encodes CASSPSGAYYEQYF. The chain uses TRBV4-3 and TRBJ2-4; 9 nucleotides match TRBD2. The J call may be faulty, since TRBJ2-7 better matches the DNA end. This CDR3 has 14 residues. Germline-derived CDR1 and CDR2 are LGHNA and YSLEER.